The entry below gives a single T cell receptor (beta chain) sequence along with its context. The antigen remains unidentified. Libraries were prepared by immunoSEQ multiplex PCR; TCRdb keeps only in-frame clonotypes and omits some of them. In the table there are around 50,000 clones, 70% to 85% of which are singletons. The data are from a study of a mutant IDH1 vaccine in newly diagnosed glioma. For the study at large: Patients got their first vaccination 4-6 weeks after radiotherapy alone, or with temozolomide cycles. Participants attended visit V12, the safety follow-up, at week 35, and then attended visit V13 at week 47.

The CDR3 is 15 amino acids. V gave up 8 bases and J gave up 1 base, with 17 bases separating them. Looked up from germline, CDR1 is MNHEY and CDR2 is SVGAGI. As for time point: week 47, end of study. Every vaccine dose comprised 300 ug of mutant IDH1 20-mer peptide plus topical imiquimod. Patients carried new grade 3 or 4 IDH1-mutant astrocytomas lacking nuclear ATRX. The chain uses TRBV6-5 and TRBJ1-1; no definite D call. The clonotype comes from a woman aged 25 to 39 with glioma. Some clones in this sample may be carry-over from other donors' samples. The sequenced sample was PBMCs, obtained from a glioma patient whose treatment included an IDH1 peptide vaccine. The CDR3 DNA is TGTGCCAGCCTACCCACGGCAGGCTCGAACACTGAAGCTTTCTTT. Protein: CASLPTAGSNTEAFF.